This is a list of T cell receptor beta chains from one sample in a study of blood T cell repertoires in COVID-19. TCRdb keeps only in-frame clones here, not all; method: immunoSEQ multiplex PCR. The profile shows about 74,000 clones, 88% of them singletons. The material sequenced was peripheral blood. All receptors derive from a woman older than 75 with active or convalescent COVID-19. Both conserved end residues are part of each CDR3. The D gene is left open where the match is weak. The size field is filled for only some rows; it gives once, few, many or a size class.

CDR3 protein	CDR3 DNA	clone size	V gene	D gene	J gene
CASSQDSPGSYNEQFF	TGCGCCAGCAGCCAAGATTCTCCGGGGAGTTACAATGAGCAGTTCTTC	.	TRBV4-3	.	TRBJ2-1
CSASLASGRVWGTDTQYF	TGCAGTGCTAGTCTCGCTAGCGGGAGGGTATGGGGCACAGATACGCAGTATTTT	once	TRBV20-1	TRBD2	TRBJ2-3
CASSLWEGKTEAFF	TGTGCCAGCAGCTTGTGGGAGGGGAAGACTGAAGCTTTCTTT	few	TRBV7-2	.	TRBJ1-1
CASSLASGGRGADTQYF	TGCGCCAGCAGCTTGGCCAGTGGCGGGAGAGGTGCAGATACGCAGTATTTT	.	TRBV5-1	TRBD2	TRBJ2-3
CASSSGRGSSYNEQFF	TGTGCCAGTAGCTCAGGGAGGGGGAGCTCCTACAATGAGCAGTTCTTC	.	TRBV19	.	TRBJ2-1
CASSLRGADTQYF	TGTGCCAGCAGCTTACGGGGGGCAGATACGCAGTATTTT	.	TRBV7-2	TRBD2	TRBJ2-3
CASSNNRRRKVMNTEAFF	TGTGCCAGCAGCAATAATCGCAGGAGGAAGGTTATGAACACTGAAGCTTTCTTT	.	TRBV21-1	.	TRBJ1-1
CASSPRWGGGNQPQHF	TGTGCCAGCAGCCCCCGGTGGGGAGGGGGCAATCAGCCCCAGCATTTT	.	TRBV7-6	.	TRBJ1-5
CASRAVAEAFF	TGTGCCAGTAGGGCGGTGGCTGAAGCTTTCTTT	.	TRBV19	.	TRBJ1-1
CASSPRYNEQFF	TGTGCCAGCAGCCCCCGCTACAATGAGCAGTTCTTC	once	TRBV9	.	TRBJ2-1
CASSILAGGLVSTDTQYF	TGTGCCAGCAGTATATTAGCGGGGGGTCTCGTTAGCACAGATACGCAGTATTTT	.	TRBV27	TRBD2	TRBJ2-3
CASSQVWPTGREASYEQYF	TGCGCCAGCAGCCAAGTGTGGCCTACGGGGCGGGAGGCATCCTACGAGCAGTACTTC	.	TRBV4-1	TRBD2	TRBJ2-7
CASRLQGATNEKLFF	TGTGCCAGCAGGCTACAGGGGGCAACTAATGAAAAACTGTTTTTT	.	TRBV2	TRBD1	TRBJ1-4
CASSEDPYGYTF	TGTGCCAGTAGTGAGGATCCCTATGGCTACACCTTC	.	TRBV19	.	TRBJ1-2
CASRPLETGRFNEQFF	TGTGCCAGTAGGCCCCTCGAGACAGGGCGATTCAATGAGCAGTTCTTC	.	TRBV19	TRBD1	TRBJ2-1
CASSQYRGQGAYEQYF	TGCGCCAGCAGCCAATACAGGGGCCAGGGGGCCTACGAGCAGTACTTC	many	TRBV4-3	TRBD1	TRBJ2-7
CASSPEGTYEQYF	TGCGCCAGCAGCCCGGAGGGGACCTACGAGCAGTACTTC	.	TRBV4-3	.	TRBJ2-7
CASSAWTGFTEAFF	TGTGCCAGCAGTGCTTGGACAGGGTTCACTGAAGCTTTCTTT	few	TRBV2	TRBD1	TRBJ1-1
CASSFVPSGPPYEQYF	TGCGCCAGCAGCTTCGTTCCTAGCGGGCCTCCCTACGAGCAGTACTTC	.	TRBV5-1	TRBD2	TRBJ2-7
CASSKGPGLIRNTEAFF	TGTGCCAGCAGCAAAGGACCAGGGTTGATCAGGAACACTGAAGCTTTCTTT	.	TRBV21-1	.	TRBJ1-1
CASSLASAGGPNEQYF	TGTGCCAGCAGCTTGGCCTCAGCGGGGGGGCCCAACGAGCAGTACTTC	.	TRBV5-4	TRBD2	TRBJ2-7
CASSLEGQRAFF	TGCGCCAGCAGCTTGGAGGGGCAAAGAGCTTTCTTT	once	TRBV5-1	.	TRBJ1-1
CASSSRWGQMNTEAFF	TGTGCCAGCAGCTCCCGGTGGGGGCAGATGAACACTGAAGCTTTCTTT	.	TRBV7-2	.	TRBJ1-1
CASSPRDREDTEAFF	TGTGCCAGCAGCCCTCGGGACAGGGAAGACACTGAAGCTTTCTTT	once	TRBV9	TRBD1	TRBJ1-1
CAIAGAGGSYNEQFF	TGTGCCATCGCGGGAGCGGGAGGTAGCTACAATGAGCAGTTCTTC	.	TRBV10-3	TRBD2	TRBJ2-1
CASSLAGIAGNTIYF	TGTGCCAGCAGCTTAGCCGGTATTGCTGGAAACACCATATATTTT	.	TRBV7-6	.	TRBJ1-3
CASSDLYNEQFF	TGTGCCAGCAGTGACTTGTACAATGAGCAGTTCTTC	.	TRBV2	.	TRBJ2-1
CASSHLGLTLNYGYTF	TGTGCCAGCAGCCACCTAGGACTAACTTTAAACTATGGCTACACCTTC	.	TRBV3-1/TRBV3-2	.	TRBJ1-2
CASSPRGQGGSNEQFF	TGTGCCAGCTCACCAAGGGGACAGGGGGGCAGCAATGAGCAGTTCTTC	few	TRBV18	TRBD1	TRBJ2-1
CASRADRVQETQYF	TGTGCCAGCCGAGCAGACAGGGTCCAAGAGACCCAGTACTTC	.	TRBV2	TRBD1	TRBJ2-5
CAWSPSGGRGGYTF	TGTGCCTGGAGCCCCTCCGGGGGGCGAGGTGGCTACACCTTC	.	TRBV30	.	TRBJ1-2
CASSLAGAGNTEAFF	TGCGCCAGCAGCTTGGCAGGGGCCGGGAACACTGAAGCTTTCTTT	few	TRBV5-1	.	TRBJ1-1
CASIRQGGYGYTF	TGTGCCAGCATCCGACAGGGGGGCTATGGCTACACCTTC	.	TRBV9	TRBD1	TRBJ1-2
CASSGIRGGAAQYF	TGCGCCAGCAGCGGTATCCGCGGGGGTGCGGCCCAGTACTTC	.	TRBV5-1	TRBD2	TRBJ2-5
CASSLGGRGALQETQYF	TGCGCCAGCAGCTTGGGAGGGCGGGGGGCCCTCCAAGAGACCCAGTACTTC	.	TRBV5-1	TRBD2	TRBJ2-5
CASSWRRQETQYF	TGTGCCAGCAGCTGGCGGAGACAAGAGACCCAGTACTTC	.	TRBV7-2	.	TRBJ2-5
CASSLPRLAENEQFF	TGTGCCAGCAGTTTACCCCGACTAGCAGAGAATGAGCAGTTCTTC	.	TRBV6-1	TRBD2	TRBJ2-1
CASSDTGIGNTIYF	TGTGCCAGCAGCGATACAGGGATTGGAAACACCATATATTTT	once	TRBV9	.	TRBJ1-3
CASSLVRLAGENEQFF	TGTGCCAGCAGCTTAGTAAGACTAGCGGGAGAAAATGAGCAGTTCTTC	.	TRBV7-6	TRBD2	TRBJ2-1
CASSPDRDYGYTF	TGTGCCAGCAGTCCCGACAGGGACTATGGCTACACCTTC	.	TRBV11-1	TRBD1	TRBJ1-2
CASSPSGGAYEQYF	TGTGCCAGCAGCCCTAGCGGGGGGGCCTACGAGCAGTACTTC	.	TRBV7-2	TRBD2	TRBJ2-7
CASTPRAGSGTEAFF	TGTGCCAGCACCCCCCGTGCTGGGTCGGGCACTGAAGCTTTCTTT	.	TRBV6-2/TRBV6-3	.	TRBJ1-1
CAWSSQGNTEAFF	TGTGCCTGGAGTTCACAGGGGAACACTGAAGCTTTCTTT	once	TRBV30	.	TRBJ1-1
CTSRSGRARNEQFF	TGCACCAGCAGAAGCGGGAGGGCCCGTAATGAGCAGTTCTTC	.	TRBV1	.	TRBJ2-1
CATSLAGPLDTQYF	TGTGCCACCTCCCTAGCGGGGCCGTTAGATACGCAGTATTTT	.	TRBV10-3	TRBD2	TRBJ2-3
CASSHTRQGRYGYTF	TGTGCCAGCAGCCACACCAGACAGGGGCGCTATGGCTACACCTTC	once	TRBV3-1/TRBV3-2	TRBD1	TRBJ1-2
CASSRASGRGNTGELFF	TGTGCCAGCAGCAGAGCTAGCGGGAGGGGGAACACCGGGGAGCTGTTTTTT	.	TRBV21-1	.	TRBJ2-2
CASSPRDSSYEQYF	TGTGCCAGTAGTCCCCGGGACAGCTCCTACGAGCAGTACTTC	once	TRBV19	TRBD1	TRBJ2-7
CASRYQGGNEQFF	TGTGCCAGCAGGTACCAGGGGGGCAATGAGCAGTTCTTC	.	TRBV2	.	TRBJ2-1
CASSQDRGEGWGYTF	TGCGCCAGCAGCCAAGATCGTGGGGAGGGATGGGGCTACACCTTC	.	TRBV4-3	.	TRBJ1-2
CASSNVRGLYNEQFF	TGTGCCAGTAGTAACGTTCGCGGCTTATACAATGAGCAGTTCTTC	.	TRBV19	.	TRBJ2-1
CASSPTSETQYF	TGTGCTAGCAGCCCGACTTCGGAGACCCAGTACTTC	once	TRBV7-7	.	TRBJ2-5
CASSQEGGLNTGELFF	TGCGCCAGCAGCCAAGAAGGGGGCCTGAACACCGGGGAGCTGTTTTTT	.	TRBV4-3	TRBD1	TRBJ2-2
CASSPRQASPLHF	TGTGCCAGCAGCCCCCGACAGGCGTCACCCCTCCACTTT	.	TRBV7-9	.	TRBJ1-6
CASSQTTSVHTEAFF	TGTGCCAGCAGCCAGACGACAAGTGTCCACACTGAAGCTTTCTTT	few	TRBV7-9	.	TRBJ1-1
CASSLWGTGDQPQHF	TGTGCCAGCAGTTTATGGGGGACAGGGGATCAGCCCCAGCATTTT	.	TRBV27	TRBD1	TRBJ1-5
CSSKTRSTDTQYF	TGTAGCTCCAAGACACGTAGCACAGATACGCAGTATTTT	.	TRBV5-8	.	TRBJ2-3
CASTHRTGLGYGYTF	TGTGCCAGTACCCACCGGACAGGGCTGGGGTATGGCTACACCTTC	.	TRBV19	TRBD1	TRBJ1-2
CASSQARTYEQYF	TGTGCCAGCAGCCAAGCTAGGACCTACGAGCAGTACTTC	once	TRBV3-1/TRBV3-2	.	TRBJ2-7